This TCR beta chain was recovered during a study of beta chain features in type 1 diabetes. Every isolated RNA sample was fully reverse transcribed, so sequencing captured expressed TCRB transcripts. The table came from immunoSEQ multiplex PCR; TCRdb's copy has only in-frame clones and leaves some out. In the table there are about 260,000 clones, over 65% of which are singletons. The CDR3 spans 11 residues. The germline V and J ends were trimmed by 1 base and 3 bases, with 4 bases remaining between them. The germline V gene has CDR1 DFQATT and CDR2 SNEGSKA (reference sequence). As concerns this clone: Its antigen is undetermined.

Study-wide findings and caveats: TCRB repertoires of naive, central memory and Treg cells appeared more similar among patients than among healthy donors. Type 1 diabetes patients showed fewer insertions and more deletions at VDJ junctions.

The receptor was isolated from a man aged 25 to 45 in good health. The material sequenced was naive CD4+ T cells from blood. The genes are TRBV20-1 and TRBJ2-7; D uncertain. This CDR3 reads CSARAIYEQYF. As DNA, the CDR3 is TGCAGTGCTAGAGCCATCTACGAGCAGTACTTC.